This entry lists 12 T cell receptor beta chains sequenced from one sample in a study of human T cells and chemical hapten exposure. As for time point: patch test 3, about 24 weeks after DPC sensitization. Treatment denoted: therapeutic diphenylcyclopropenone sensitization with weekly scalp DPC. MiXCR was run by TCRdb on the RACE reads, yielding one entry per CDR3 protein. The sample holds roughly 200,000 distinct CDR3 sequences, approximately 24% seen once. The material sequenced was whole blood, taken in connection with sensitization to the hapten diphenylcyclopropenone (DPC). The source is a woman aged 40 to 50 with alopecia areata. Some clones in this sample may be carry-over from other donors' samples.

There are many counts of this clonotype. The chain has TRBV28 and TRBJ2-7; D gene ambiguous. The CDR3 covers 9 residues. The germline CDR1 and CDR2 sequences are MDHEN and SYDVKM. Trimming pared 6 bases from V and 3 bases from J, leaving 0 bases between. The CDR3 coding sequence is TGTGCCAGCAGCTACGAGCAGTACTTC. This codes for CASSYEQYF. Looking up the rest from reference TRBV28 and TRBJ2-7 gives the full variable domain: DVKVTQSSRYLVKRTGEKVFLECVQDMDHENMFWYRQDPGLGLRLIYFSYDVKMKEKGDIPEGYSVSREKKERFSLILESASTNQTSMYLCASSYEQYFGPGTRLTVT.

This clonotype showed up just a few times. The chain joins TRBV28 to TRBJ2-5; no clear D gene. The CDR3 runs to 15 residues. The V gene lost 5 bases and the J gene lost 4 bases, with 17 bases spanning the gap. Germline-derived CDR1 and CDR2 are MDHEN and SYDVKM. Written as DNA, the CDR3 is TGTGCCAGCAGTACCCCATCTCGGGTATTAGAGACCCAGTACTTC. It encodes CASSTPSRVLETQYF.

There are many counts of this clonotype. The chain couples TRBV20-1 to TRBJ2-7, with a tentative D call TRBD2 (6 bases). The V and J ends lost 1 base and 7 bases respectively, with 29 bases between them. The CDR3 is made up of 18 amino acids. Germline CDR1 and CDR2: DFQATT and SNEGSKA (reference sequence). In DNA form, the CDR3 reads TGCAGTGCTAGAGTTAGGGTAACCCCTAGAACGGGAGTCGGAGAGCAGTACTTC. It codes for CSARVRVTPRTGVGEQYF.

This clonotype was observed many times. The chain is built from TRBV20-1 and TRBJ1-5, with D hard to call. This CDR3 comprises 15 residues. Looked up from germline, CDR1 is DFQATT and CDR2 is SNEGSKA (reference sequence). Trimming stripped 1 base from V and 4 bases from J, with 14 bases between. The CDR3 sequence: CSARVPGGLNQPQHF. The CDR3 DNA sequence: TGCAGTGCTAGAGTCCCAGGAGGTCTTAATCAGCCCCAGCATTTT.

This clonotype has a count of ten or more. The chain is built from TRBV6-5 and TRBJ2-5, with D unresolved. V lost 8 bases, J lost 0 bases, and 4 bases lay in between. CDR1 is MNHEY and CDR2 is SVGAGI in the germline V gene. This CDR3 spans 11 amino acids. The CDR3 reads CASRYQETQYF. The DNA for the CDR3 is TGTGCCAGCCGGTACCAAGAGACCCAGTACTTC.

The chain combines TRBV5-1 with TRBJ1-2, with 9 bases that match TRBD1. V was clipped by 3 bases and J by 7 bases; unmatched bases: 4. The germline V gene encodes CDR1 SGHRS and CDR2 YFSETQ. This CDR3 spans 13 amino acids. The CDR3 sequence: CASSSGQGGGYTF. CDR3 DNA sequence: TGCGCCAGCAGCTCGGGACAGGGAGGTGGCTACACCTTC.

J is TRBJ2-7 and V is TRBV28; TRBD1 agrees at 7 bases. Germline CDR1 reads MDHEN; CDR2 reads SYDVKM. J was trimmed by 0 bases and V by 7 bases; bases with no gene match: 3. The CDR3 consists of 13 residues. CDR3 residues: CASTGTVSYEQYF. CDR3 coding DNA: TGTGCCAGCACTGGGACAGTCTCCTACGAGCAGTACTTC.

There are many counts of this clonotype. This rearrangement joins TRBV6-6 to TRBJ1-6; D call uncertain. Germline V lookup: CDR1 MNHNY, CDR2 SVGAGI (reference sequence). The CDR3 covers 12 residues. The germline V and J ends were trimmed by 5 bases and 6 bases, with 5 bases remaining between them. The CDR3 nucleotides are TGTGCCAGCAGTAGTACTAATTCACCCCTCCACTTT. It encodes CASSSTNSPLHF.

The gene calls are TRBV3-1 and TRBJ2-2; 15 bases map to TRBD2. Looked up from germline, CDR1 is LGHDT and CDR2 is YNNKEL (reference sequence). The CDR3 runs 20 residues. Trimming removed 1 base from V and 5 bases from J; junction bases left unmatched: 11. The chain's CDR3 is CASSQVFGTSGRWKTGELFF. Written as DNA, the CDR3 is TGTGCCAGCAGCCAAGTTTTCGGGACTAGCGGGAGGTGGAAAACCGGGGAGCTGTTTTTT.

This clonotype was seen many times. The chain carries TRBV10-3 and TRBJ2-7; 9 bases fit TRBD1. CDR3 length: 15 amino acids. CDR1 is ENHRY and CDR2 is SYGVKD in the germline V gene. CDR3 in amino acids: CATRKGGQGLYEQYF. CDR3 DNA: TGTGCAACCCGAAAAGGGGGACAGGGACTCTACGAGCAGTACTTC.

This clonotype has a handful of counts. The chain has TRBV28 and TRBJ2-4; either TRBD1 or TRBD2 may supply D (5 bases each). The germline gives CDR1 MDHEN, CDR2 SYDVKM. The CDR3 has 14 residues. With 3 bases removed from V and 0 bases from J, the gap between germline ends came to 6 bases. The DNA for the CDR3 is TGTGCCAGCAGTTTCGGGACAGCCAAAAACATTCAGTACTTC. It is translated as CASSFGTAKNIQYF.

This rearrangement joins TRBV6-1 to TRBJ2-7, with D unresolved. Deletions cut 3 bases from V and 5 bases from J, with 14 bases between. Germline values: CDR1 MNHNS, CDR2 SASEGT. The CDR3 spans 14 residues. In DNA, the CDR3 is TGTGCCAGCAGTGATGGATCGATACTGGACGAGCAGTACTTC. Its protein product is CASSDGSILDEQYF.